What follows are 25 T cell receptor beta chains derived from one specimen sequenced in a study of T-cell reconstitution after alpha-beta-depleted transplantation in children. Researchers prepared the TCRbeta library using unique molecular identifiers, the study reports. MiXCR was run by TCRdb on the PCR reads, yielding one entry per CDR3 protein. The sample includes around 190,000 distinct CDR3 sequences, approximately 7% of them seen just once. The input for sequencing was PBMCs, taken before TCRalphabeta/CD19-depleted stem cell transplant. The receptors were sampled from a boy between 2 and 10 years old with acute lymphoblastic leukemia, due to receive a stem cell transplant.

The rearrangement uses TRBV20-1 and TRBJ1-1, with TRBD1 as a possible D gene (5 bases). Trimming removed 3 bases at V and 1 base at J, with 12 bases between. The CDR3 has 14 residues. Germline V gene data show CDR1 as DFQATT and CDR2 as SNEGSKA (reference sequence). The CDR3 sequence is CSARAGAGNTEAFF. DNA for the CDR3: TGCAGTGCTAGGGCCGGGGCAGGGAACACTGAAGCTTTCTTT.

This clonotype was counted many times. CDR3 sequence reads: CASESGGANEQFF. In nucleotides, the CDR3 is TGTGCCAGCGAGAGCGGGGGGGCGAATGAGCAGTTCTTC. The V and J genes are TRBV27 and TRBJ2-1; 10 bases are a match to TRBD2. Germline CDR1 MNHEY, CDR2 SMNVEV (reference sequence). V lost 8 bases, J lost 7 bases, and 5 bases stayed unmatched. The CDR3 is 13 amino acids.

In its sample, this clonotype was seen many times. The chain carries TRBV7-8 and TRBJ1-3; D possibly corresponds to TRBD1 (6 bases). The germline V gene encodes CDR1 SGHVS and CDR2 FQNEAQ. V lost 1 base, J lost 0 bases, and 13 bases lay in between. The CDR3 has 17 amino acids. The CDR3, as DNA: TGTGCCAGCAGCTTAGTGCGACAGGAGCCCTCTGGAAACACCATATATTTT. This translates into CASSLVRQEPSGNTIYF.

Many counts were recorded for this clonotype. This chain links TRBV7-2 with TRBJ1-3, with D possibly TRBD1 on 5 matching bases. The CDR3 covers 14 residues. Per the germline V gene, CDR1 is SGHTA and CDR2 is FQGNSA. With 2 bases removed from V and 3 bases from J, the gap between germline ends came to 8 bases. CDR3 region: CASSLPGGGNTIYF. The CDR3 DNA follows: TGTGCCAGCAGCTTACCGGGGGGTGGAAACACCATATATTTT.

This clonotype was seen only a few times. This sequence joins TRBV19 and TRBJ2-4; D could derive from TRBD1 or TRBD2 (5 bases each). Germline V gene data show CDR1 as LNHDA and CDR2 as SQIVND (reference sequence). The CDR3 extends over 14 amino acids. The germline V and J ends were trimmed by 7 bases and 6 bases, with 16 bases remaining between them. The CDR3 DNA follows: TGTGCCAGTACCCCAGGGCAGGGAGTAAACATTCAGTACTTC. This translates into CASTPGQGVNIQYF.

This clonotype has ten or more counts. The chain joins TRBV14 to TRBJ2-1, with 7 positions matching TRBD1. CDR1 is SGHDN, CDR2 FVKESK, per germline. This CDR3 is built from 15 residues. Trimming at V came to 3 bases and at J to 10 bases, leaving 12 bases not matched to a gene. The CDR3 loop reads CASSQARGRAGEQFF. For the CDR3, the DNA is TGTGCCAGCAGCCAGGCGAGGGGGCGGGCAGGGGAGCAGTTCTTC.

The table lists this clonotype with a few counts. The CDR3 region is CATSGGGGYTF. DNA for the CDR3: TGTGCCACATCAGGGGGCGGTGGCTACACCTTC. J is TRBJ1-2 and V is TRBV7-2, with 8 bases fitting TRBD1. After removal of 10 bases from V and 7 bases from J, the junction contained 5 bases not matched to a gene. The germline V gene encodes CDR1 SGHTA and CDR2 FQGNSA. The CDR3 extends over 11 amino acids.

The chain is built from TRBV12-3 or TRBV12-4 and TRBJ1-5; 8 bases align to TRBD1. Losses at the gene ends were 4 bases for V and 7 bases for J; bases not matched to a gene: 3. The CDR3 spans 13 residues. CDR3 amino acids: CASSWTGYQPQHF. The DNA of the CDR3 is TGTGCCAGCAGTTGGACAGGGTACCAGCCCCAGCATTTT.

This clonotype has a count of ten or more. Here the CDR3 reads CASSTGTGDGEQYF. In DNA form, the CDR3 reads TGTGCCAGCAGCACAGGGACAGGGGACGGTGAGCAGTACTTC. The chain is built from TRBV3-1 and TRBJ2-7; 10 bases align to TRBD1. The CDR3 sequence is 14 residues long. Germline trimming cut 5 bases from V and 7 bases from J; bases unmatched to any gene: 8. Germline CDR1 is LGHDT and CDR2 is YNNKEL (reference sequence).

This clonotype was counted many times. This chain connects TRBV7-8 to TRBJ2-7; D uncertain. CDR3 length equals 13 residues. The V and J ends lost 5 bases and 2 bases respectively, with 10 bases between them. Germline lookup yields CDR1 SGHVS and CDR2 FQNEAQ. The CDR3 is CASSHPATYEQYF. In DNA form, the CDR3 reads TGTGCCAGCAGCCACCCGGCAACCTACGAGCAGTACTTC. The complete variable domain, with remaining parts taken from reference TRBV7-8 and TRBJ2-7, reads GAGVSQSPRYKVAKRGQDVALRCDPISGHVSLFWYQQALGQGPEFLTYFQNEAQLDKSGLPSDRFFAERPEGSVSTLKIQRTQQEDSAVYLCASSHPATYEQYFGPGTRLTVT.

The chain has TRBV9 and TRBJ2-7; D may be TRBD2 (6 bases). Germline V gene sequence: CDR1 SGDLS, CDR2 YYNGEE. The CDR3 has 13 residues. Trimming shortened V by 3 bases and J by 6 bases, and 13 bases separated the two germline ends. The DNA of the CDR3 is TGTGCCAGCAGCGGACCGGGACTTGCCGAGCAGTACTTC. Translating gives CASSGPGLAEQYF.

The sample holds many counts of this clonotype. The gene calls are TRBV12-3 or TRBV12-4 and TRBJ2-5; D gene unclear. This CDR3 spans 12 amino acids. V dropped 6 bases and J dropped 2 bases, with 7 bases sitting between them. The CDR3 DNA reads as TGTGCCAGCAGAAGTATACAAGAGACCCAGTACTTC. It encodes CASRSIQETQYF.

Ten or more counts support this clonotype. The chain joins TRBV27 to TRBJ2-5, with D unclear. The CDR3 has 14 residues. Per germline, CDR1 MNHEY and CDR2 SMNVEV (reference sequence). Trimming took off 6 bases at V and 1 base at J, with 12 bases between the two ends. For the CDR3, the DNA is TGTGCCAGCAGGCCCATTGACTTCCAAGAGACCCAGTACTTC. Its protein product is CASRPIDFQETQYF.

This clonotype was recorded at least ten times. This chain connects TRBV10-3 to TRBJ1-5; no reliable D call. Germline V CDR1 and CDR2: ENHRY, SYGVKD. Trimming stripped 11 bases from V and 2 bases from J, with 13 bases between. The CDR3 length is 13 residues. The CDR3 reads CAAALDGNQPQHF. DNA of the CDR3: TGTGCCGCCGCGCTGGATGGCAATCAGCCCCAGCATTTT.

In this sample, this clonotype turned up many times. This rearrangement joins TRBV6-5 to TRBJ1-1; 7 bases map to TRBD1. With V trimmed by 3 bases and J by 3 bases, 13 bases remained unmatched. The V gene's germline CDR1 is MNHEY and CDR2 SVGAGI. This CDR3 is 17 amino acids long. The CDR3 sequence is CASSYYAAQGIYTEAFF. The CDR3 coding sequence is TGTGCCAGCAGTTATTACGCGGCACAGGGGATCTACACTGAAGCTTTCTTT.

This clonotype appeared many times. This chain's CDR3 is CASSPPGQSINEQFF. Here the CDR3 DNA reads TGCGCCAGCTCGCCACCGGGACAGTCTATCAATGAGCAGTTCTTC. The genes are TRBV5-1 and TRBJ2-1, with 7 nucleotides matching TRBD1. V gave up 7 bases and J gave up 6 bases; unmatched junction bases: 13. The CDR3 runs to 15 residues. Germline CDR1 is SGHRS and CDR2 is YFSETQ.

This clonotype was observed many times. The DNA for the CDR3 is TGTGCCAGCAGCCGGAATCACAGGGGTGAGGAAGCTTTCTTT. Residues: CASSRNHRGEEAFF. The chain carries TRBV6-2 or TRBV6-3 and TRBJ1-1; 7 nucleotides agree with TRBD1. Germline values: CDR1 MNHEY, CDR2 SVGEGT. This CDR3 spans 14 amino acids. V gave up 6 bases and J gave up 8 bases; unmatched junction bases: 12.

This clonotype was found many times. V usage is TRBV28 and J usage is TRBJ2-3, with TRBD1 matching over 8 bases. The CDR3 spans 17 residues. The germline gives CDR1 MDHEN, CDR2 SYDVKM. V was clipped by 2 bases and J by 5 bases; unmatched bases: 12. CDR3 DNA: TGTGCCAGCAGTTTACCGCCTCAGGGGGCTTGGAGAGATACGCAGTATTTT. The encoded protein is CASSLPPQGAWRDTQYF.

Many counts were recorded for this clonotype. J is TRBJ2-5 and V is TRBV28, with D possibly being TRBD2 (5 bases). Germline loops: CDR1 MDHEN, CDR2 SYDVKM. Trimming took off 2 bases at V and 7 bases at J, with 8 bases between the two ends. CDR3 length equals 12 residues. The CDR3 loop is CASSLISGTQYF. CDR3 coding DNA: TGTGCCAGCAGTTTAATAAGCGGGACCCAGTACTTC. Filled out from reference TRBV28 and TRBJ2-5, the complete variable domain reads DVKVTQSSRYLVKRTGEKVFLECVQDMDHENMFWYRQDPGLGLRLIYFSYDVKMKEKGDIPEGYSVSREKKERFSLILESASTNQTSMYLCASSLISGTQYFGPGTRLLVL.

The gene calls are TRBV6-2 or TRBV6-3 and TRBJ2-1; weak D call: TRBD1 (6 bases). Germline-derived CDR1 and CDR2 are MNHEY and SVGEGT. The germline V and J ends were trimmed by 2 bases and 8 bases, with 10 bases remaining between them. This CDR3 spans 13 amino acids. Written as DNA, the CDR3 is TGTGCCAGCAGTTACAACAGGGCGGATGAGCAGTTCTTC. This translates into CASSYNRADEQFF.

The V and J genes are TRBV20-1 and TRBJ2-2; D gene unclear. The V gene lost 6 bases and the J gene lost 2 bases, with 10 bases spanning the gap. Germline V lookup: CDR1 DFQATT, CDR2 SNEGSKA (reference sequence). There are 13 residues in the CDR3. CDR3 nucleotides: TGCAGTGCACCCTCCTATAACACCGGGGAGCTGTTTTTT. Translated, it gives CSAPSYNTGELFF.

This clonotype has only a few counts. This chain links TRBV7-2 with TRBJ2-1; weak D call: TRBD2 (5 bases). Trimming pared 3 bases from V and 6 bases from J, leaving 15 bases between. CDR3 size: 15 residues. The germline CDR1 and CDR2 sequences are SGHTA and FQGNSA. The CDR3 sequence: CASSLEWLASNEQFF. In DNA, the CDR3 is TGTGCCAGCAGCTTGGAGTGGCTAGCTAGCAATGAGCAGTTCTTC. Using reference TRBV7-2 and TRBJ2-1 for the parts outside the CDR3, the full variable domain is GAGVSQSPSNKVTEKGKDVELRCDPISGHTALYWYRQSLGQGLEFLIYFQGNSAPDKSGLPSDRFSAERTGGSVSTLTIQRTQQEDSAVYLCASSLEWLASNEQFFGPGTRLTVL.

This clonotype was counted many times. The genes are TRBV20-1 and TRBJ1-2, with D possibly TRBD1 on 6 matching bases. The CDR3 sequence is 11 residues long. Per germline, CDR1 DFQATT and CDR2 SNEGSKA (reference sequence). The germline V and J ends were trimmed by 6 bases and 4 bases, with 9 bases remaining between them. The chain's CDR3 is CSADSSYGYTF. CDR3 DNA: TGCAGTGCGGACAGCAGCTATGGCTACACCTTC.

This clonotype was detected many times. This chain links TRBV10-3 with TRBJ2-2; D possibly corresponds to TRBD1 (5 bases). Germline CDR1 is ENHRY and CDR2 is SYGVKD. The germline V and J ends were trimmed by 10 bases and 0 bases, with 15 bases remaining between them. The CDR3 runs to 15 residues. The CDR3: CATLARAANTGELFF. The CDR3 DNA reads as TGTGCCACACTCGCCAGGGCCGCGAACACCGGGGAGCTGTTTTTT.

Ten or more counts support this clonotype. V usage is TRBV2 and J usage is TRBJ2-1; D remains unclear. CDR1 and CDR2 (germline): SNHLY, FYNNEI. The V gene lost 10 bases and the J gene lost 0 bases, with 10 bases spanning the gap. The length of the CDR3 is 13 residues. The CDR3 sequence: CATPGGSYNEQFF. DNA of the CDR3: TGTGCCACCCCAGGCGGCTCCTACAATGAGCAGTTCTTC.